Each of the 4 T cell receptor beta chains below was sequenced from the same sample in a study of Graves' ophthalmopathy and Graves' hyperthyroidism. Investigators amplified TCR beta CDR3 regions from RNA transcripts. First-round RT-PCR used HTBI primers; second-round multiplex PCR followed. MiXCR was run by TCRdb on the multiplex PCR reads, yielding one entry per CDR3 protein. The sample carries hundreds of thousands of distinct CDR3 sequences, 35% to 50% recorded once. Sample: peripheral blood. These TCRs come from an adult man with Graves' ophthalmopathy.

This chain uses TRBV25-1 with TRBJ2-5, with D possibly being TRBD1 (5 bases). CDR1 MGHDK and CDR2 SYGVNS come from the germline V gene. The CDR3 is 13 residues long. Between the trimmed V and J ends, which lost 7 bases and 5 bases, there was a span of 14 bases. In DNA form, the CDR3 reads TGTGCCAGCATCCCAGGGAACGGCGAGACCCAGTACTTC. This translates into CASIPGNGETQYF.

Regarding this clonotype: The conserved phenylalanine or tryptophan normally closing the CDR3 is absent here, so this likely arose from a read error. The genes are TRBV7-9 and TRBJ2-7, with TRBD1 as a possible D gene (6 bases). CDR3 length equals 13 residues. Trimming pared 1 base from V and 6 bases from J, leaving 10 bases between. The germline CDR1 and CDR2 sequences are SEHNR and FQNEAQ (reference sequence). Written as DNA, the CDR3 is TGTGCCAGCAGCTTAGACAGGGTCGCCGAGCAGTACTAC. It is translated as CASSLDRVAEQYY.

Notes on this clonotype: It may be a read error: a sequence one base away is much more abundant. The J gene is TRBJ2-5, the V gene TRBV11-2, with a weak D call TRBD1 (6 bases). From germline, CDR1 is SGHAT and CDR2 FQNNGV. CDR3 size: 14 residues. CDR3 region: CASSPEQGAGTQHF. For the CDR3, the DNA is TGTGCCAGCAGCCCTGAACAGGGTGCAGGGACCCAGCACTTC.

This clonotype appeared many times. The chain links TRBV19 to TRBJ2-7, with D maybe TRBD2 (6 bases). Germline-derived CDR1 and CDR2 are LNHDA and SQIVND (reference sequence). The CDR3 runs to 12 residues. Trimming removed 3 bases at V and 6 bases at J, with 9 bases between. The chain's CDR3 is CASSIGTFEQYF. In nucleotides, the CDR3 is TGTGCCAGTAGTATCGGGACTTTCGAGCAGTACTTC.